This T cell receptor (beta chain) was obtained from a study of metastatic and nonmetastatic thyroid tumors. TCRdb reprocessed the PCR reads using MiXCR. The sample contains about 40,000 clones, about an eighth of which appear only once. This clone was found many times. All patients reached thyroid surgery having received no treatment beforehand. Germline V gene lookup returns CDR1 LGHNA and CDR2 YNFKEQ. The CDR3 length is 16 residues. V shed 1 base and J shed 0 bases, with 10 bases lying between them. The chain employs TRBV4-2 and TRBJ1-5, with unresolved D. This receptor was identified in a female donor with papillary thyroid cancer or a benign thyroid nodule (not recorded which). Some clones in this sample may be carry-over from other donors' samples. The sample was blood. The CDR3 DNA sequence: TGTGCCAGCAGCCAAGGATTTGGGAATAGCAATCAGCCCCAGCATTTT. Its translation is CASSQGFGNSNQPQHF.